This T cell receptor (beta chain) was sequenced for a study of T-cell memory formation after mild COVID-19. About the study: Clusters were largely donor specific. Study results and caveats: Clones contracting across day 15 to 85 had a balanced CD4/CD8 profile; later expanding clones leaned CD4+.

The sample holds many counts of this clonotype. Antigen specificity is unknown. One junction end disagrees with the germline gene, perhaps due to a read error. CDR1 is SGHNT and CDR2 is YENEEA in the germline V gene. The CDR3 sequence is 15 residues long. Each CDR3 protein is one row after TCRdb ran MiXCR on the 5' RACE reads. The sample holds about 410,000 distinct CDR3 sequences, 20% to 30% seen once. The specimen sequenced was PBMCs or a T cell subset sorted from them (not recorded which). The TCR was taken from an adult woman who had mild COVID-19 (a few samples of this study predate the infection). Cell type and time point are not known. The chain is built from TRBV11-3 and TRBJ2-2; D might be TRBD1 (5 bases). CDR3 nucleotide sequence: TGTGCCAGCAGCCCCCAGGGTACGAAAACCGGGGAGCTGTTTTTT. Encoded protein: CASSPQGTKTGELFF.